The sequence of this T cell receptor (beta chain) was determined in a study of chemoradiotherapy in HPV16-positive cancers. General study points: During treatment, candidate HPV-specific clones and E7-related motifs expanded in tumor.

As concerns this clone: Its antigen is unidentified.

Per the germline V gene, CDR1 is MDHEN and CDR2 is SYDVKM. V was clipped by 4 bases and J by 6 bases, with 15 bases between them. This CDR3 region has 14 residues. Sequencing used immunoSEQ multiplex PCR; TCRdb keeps in-frame clones, though not all of them. The profile shows some 4,100 clones, over 55% of them singletons. Repeated repertoire sampling spanned the course of chemoradiotherapy. Specimen: tumor tissue, collected from a patient who underwent chemoradiotherapy. The chain links TRBV28 to TRBJ1-1; possibly TRBD1 for D (5 bases). The sequence was obtained from a human donor with HPV-associated anogenital cancer. The CDR3 is CASSSLLGDAEAFF. The CDR3 DNA sequence: TGTGCCAGCAGTTCGCTTCTGGGGGACGCTGAAGCTTTCTTT.